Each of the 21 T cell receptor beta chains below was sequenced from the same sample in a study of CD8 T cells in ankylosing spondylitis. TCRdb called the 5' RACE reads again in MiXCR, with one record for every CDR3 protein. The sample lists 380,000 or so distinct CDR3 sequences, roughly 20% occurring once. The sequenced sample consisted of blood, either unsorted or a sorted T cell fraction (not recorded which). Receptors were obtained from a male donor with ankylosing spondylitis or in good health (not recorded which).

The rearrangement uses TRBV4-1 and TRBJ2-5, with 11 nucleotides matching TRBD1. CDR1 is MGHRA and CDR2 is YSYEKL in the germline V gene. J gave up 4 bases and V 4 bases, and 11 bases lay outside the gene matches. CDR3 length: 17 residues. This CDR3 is CASSLYGTGGIGETQYF. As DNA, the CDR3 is TGCGCCAGCAGCCTTTACGGGACAGGGGGGATAGGAGAGACCCAGTACTTC.

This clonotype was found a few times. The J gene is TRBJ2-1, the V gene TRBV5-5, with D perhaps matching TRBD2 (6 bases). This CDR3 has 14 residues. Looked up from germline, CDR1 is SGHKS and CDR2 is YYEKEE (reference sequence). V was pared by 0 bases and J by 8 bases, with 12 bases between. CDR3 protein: CASSLEWGVDEQFF. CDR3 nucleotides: TGTGCCAGCAGCTTGGAGTGGGGGGTGGATGAGCAGTTCTTC.

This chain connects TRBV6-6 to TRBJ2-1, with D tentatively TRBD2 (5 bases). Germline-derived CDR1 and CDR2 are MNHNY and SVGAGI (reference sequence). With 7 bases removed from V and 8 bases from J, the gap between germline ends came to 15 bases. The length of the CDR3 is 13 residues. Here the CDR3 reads CASTPGLLDEQFF. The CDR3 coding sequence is TGTGCCAGCACCCCCGGACTGCTCGATGAGCAGTTCTTC.

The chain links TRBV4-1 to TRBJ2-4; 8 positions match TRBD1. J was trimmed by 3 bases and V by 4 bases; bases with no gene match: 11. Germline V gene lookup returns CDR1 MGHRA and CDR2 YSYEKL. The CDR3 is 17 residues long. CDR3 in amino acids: CASSPTGELLGKNIQYF. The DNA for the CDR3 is TGCGCCAGCAGCCCGACAGGGGAATTACTGGGCAAAAACATTCAGTACTTC.

The CDR3 spells CASSQDGIQTGTNDEQFF. The CDR3 region has the DNA TGCGCCAGCAGCCAAGATGGGATTCAGACAGGGACGAACGATGAGCAGTTCTTC. The rearrangement joins TRBV4-1 to TRBJ2-1, with 7 bases aligning to TRBD1. V trimming: 0 bases; J trimming: 8 bases; junction bases outside the gene matches: 16. CDR1 MGHRA and CDR2 YSYEKL come from the germline V gene. The CDR3 totals 18 residues.

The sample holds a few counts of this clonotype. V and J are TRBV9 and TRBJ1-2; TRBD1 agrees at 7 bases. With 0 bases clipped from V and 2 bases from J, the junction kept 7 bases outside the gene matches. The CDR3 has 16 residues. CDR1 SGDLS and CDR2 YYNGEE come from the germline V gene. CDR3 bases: TGTGCCAGCAGCGTAGATAGACAGGGTGAGAACTATGGCTACACCTTC. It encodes CASSVDRQGENYGYTF.

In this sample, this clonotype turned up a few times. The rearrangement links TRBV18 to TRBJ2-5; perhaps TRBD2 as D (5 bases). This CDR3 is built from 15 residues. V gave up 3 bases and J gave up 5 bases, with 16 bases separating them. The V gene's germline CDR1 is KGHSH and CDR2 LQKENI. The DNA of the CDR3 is TGTGCCAGCTCACCCCCCCTGTCGGGGTCGGAGACCCAGTACTTC. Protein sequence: CASSPPLSGSETQYF.

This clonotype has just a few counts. The CDR3: CASSARPGQGTAGELFF. The CDR3 nucleotides are TGTGCCAGCAGCGCCCGACCGGGACAGGGAACGGCCGGGGAGCTGTTTTTT. The chain recombines TRBV9 with TRBJ2-2; 9 nucleotides line up with TRBD1. Germline CDR1 SGDLS, CDR2 YYNGEE. Trimming cost V 3 bases and J 6 bases; bases outside gene matches: 12. This CDR3 spans 17 amino acids.

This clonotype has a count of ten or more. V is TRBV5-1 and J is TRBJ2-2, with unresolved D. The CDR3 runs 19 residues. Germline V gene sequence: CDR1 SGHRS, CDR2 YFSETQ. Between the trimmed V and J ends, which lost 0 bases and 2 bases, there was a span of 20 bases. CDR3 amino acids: CASSLAFRPPGDNTGELFF. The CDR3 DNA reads TGCGCCAGCAGCTTGGCCTTCCGTCCGCCAGGCGATAACACCGGGGAGCTGTTTTTT.

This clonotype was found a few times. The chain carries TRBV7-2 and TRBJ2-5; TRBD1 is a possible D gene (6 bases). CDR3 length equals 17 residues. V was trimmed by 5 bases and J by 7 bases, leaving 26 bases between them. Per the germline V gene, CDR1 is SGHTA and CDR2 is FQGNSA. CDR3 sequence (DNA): TGTGCCAGCAGCCCCATCATAATTAACAGGGTAACTGTGACCCAGTACTTC. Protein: CASSPIIINRVTVTQYF.

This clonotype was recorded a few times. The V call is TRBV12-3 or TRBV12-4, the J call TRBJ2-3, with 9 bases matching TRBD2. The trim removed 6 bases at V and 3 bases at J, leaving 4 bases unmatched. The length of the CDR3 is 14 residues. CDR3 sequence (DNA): TGTGCCAGCAGGGCGGGGGGGGGAACAGATACGCAGTATTTT. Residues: CASRAGGGTDTQYF.

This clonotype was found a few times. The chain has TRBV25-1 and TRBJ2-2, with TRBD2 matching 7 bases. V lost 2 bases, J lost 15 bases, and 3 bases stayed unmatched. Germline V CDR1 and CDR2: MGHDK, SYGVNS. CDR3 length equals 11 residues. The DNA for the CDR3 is TGTGCCAGCAGTGAACGGGGGAGGGTGTTTTTT. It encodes CASSERGRVFF.

DNA of the CDR3: TGTGCCACCAGCAGTACCGGAGCGGGAGCCTACGAGCAGTACTTC. This gives the protein CATSSTGAGAYEQYF. The chain is built from TRBV15 and TRBJ2-7; TRBD2 matches at 8 bases. The germline V gene has CDR1 LNHNV and CDR2 YYDKDF (reference sequence). This CDR3 has 15 amino acids. The junction had 6 bases not matched to a gene; V was cut back by 3 bases and J by 2 bases.

The CDR3 DNA follows: TGTGCCAGCAGCTTAGACCCAGAAATAAGCTCCTACGAGCAGTACTTC. Translated: CASSLDPEISSYEQYF. The chain is built from TRBV7-9 and TRBJ2-7; D remains ambiguous. The CDR3 is 16 amino acids. Trimming left V 1 base short and J 0 bases short, with 13 bases between. In germline, CDR1 is SEHNR, CDR2 FQNEAQ (reference sequence).

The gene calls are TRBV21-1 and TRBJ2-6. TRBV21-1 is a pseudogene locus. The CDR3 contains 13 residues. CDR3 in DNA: TGTGCCAAAGAAGTCTCTGGGGCCAACGTCCTGACTTTC. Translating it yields CAKEVSGANVLTF.

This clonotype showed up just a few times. The CDR3 loop reads CASSLWPGGTGELFF. CDR3 DNA: TGTGCCAGCAGCTTGTGGCCAGGGGGCACCGGGGAGCTGTTTTTT. This chain links TRBV5-5 with TRBJ2-2; TRBD1 agrees at 7 bases. This CDR3 has 15 amino acids. Germline V gene data show CDR1 as SGHKS and CDR2 as YYEKEE (reference sequence). V was clipped by 1 base and J by 4 bases; unmatched bases: 4.

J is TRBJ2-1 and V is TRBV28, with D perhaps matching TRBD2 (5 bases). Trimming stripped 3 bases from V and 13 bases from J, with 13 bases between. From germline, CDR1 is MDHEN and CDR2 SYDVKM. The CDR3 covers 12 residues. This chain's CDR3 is CASSFDPGNQFF. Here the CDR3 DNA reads TGTGCCAGCAGTTTTGATCCGGGGAACCAGTTCTTC. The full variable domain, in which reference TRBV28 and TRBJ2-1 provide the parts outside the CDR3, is DVKVTQSSRYLVKRTGEKVFLECVQDMDHENMFWYRQDPGLGLRLIYFSYDVKMKEKGDIPEGYSVSREKKERFSLILESASTNQTSMYLCASSFDPGNQFFGPGTRLTVL.

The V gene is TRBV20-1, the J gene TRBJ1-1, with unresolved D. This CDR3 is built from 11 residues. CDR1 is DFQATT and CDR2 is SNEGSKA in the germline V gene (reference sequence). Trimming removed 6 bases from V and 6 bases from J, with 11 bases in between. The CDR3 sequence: CSAERGSEAFF. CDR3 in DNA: TGCAGTGCCGAGCGGGGTTCTGAAGCTTTCTTT.

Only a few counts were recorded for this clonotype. CDR3 in amino acids: CASSPTMTGEGGYTF. The CDR3 DNA reads TGTGCCAGCAGCCCGACCATGACAGGGGAAGGTGGCTACACCTTC. The V and J genes are TRBV7-9 and TRBJ1-2; 8 bases agree with TRBD1. Losses at the gene ends were 5 bases for V and 7 bases for J; bases not matched to a gene: 12. CDR3 length: 15 amino acids. CDR1 SEHNR and CDR2 FQNEAQ come from the germline V gene (reference sequence).

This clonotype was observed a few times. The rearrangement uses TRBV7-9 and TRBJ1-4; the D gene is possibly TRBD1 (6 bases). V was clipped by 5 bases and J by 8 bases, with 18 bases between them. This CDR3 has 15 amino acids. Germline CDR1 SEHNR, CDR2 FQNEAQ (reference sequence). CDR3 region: CASSPETGQTEKLFF. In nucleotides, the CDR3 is TGTGCCAGCAGCCCCGAAACAGGACAGACCGAAAAACTGTTTTTT. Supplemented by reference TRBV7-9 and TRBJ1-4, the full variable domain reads DTGVSQNPRHKITKRGQNVTFRCDPISEHNRLYWYRQTLGQGPEFLTYFQNEAQLEKSRLLSDRFSAERPKGSFSTLEIQRTEQGDSAMYLCASSPETGQTEKLFFGSGTQLSVL.

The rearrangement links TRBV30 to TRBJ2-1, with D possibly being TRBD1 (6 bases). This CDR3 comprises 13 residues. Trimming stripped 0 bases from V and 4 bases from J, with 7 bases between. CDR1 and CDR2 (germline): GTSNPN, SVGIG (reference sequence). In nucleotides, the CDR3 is TGTGCCTGGAGTGTAGGGGGATACAATGAGCAGTTCTTC. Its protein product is CAWSVGGYNEQFF.